This TCR beta chain was sequenced in a study of T cells in Graves' hyperthyroidism and ophthalmopathy. Study conclusions and caveats: Researchers found most expanded thyroid clonotypes above 0.001 in blood as well.

Regarding this clonotype: The antigen remains unidentified.

CDR3 length equals 15 residues. The V end lost 0 bases, the J end lost 0 bases, and 8 bases lay between the germline ends. Germline V gene sequence: CDR1 MNHEY, CDR2 SVGAGI. The authors deemed Graves' hyperthyroidism stable absent ophthalmopathy progression within 18 months. Newly diagnosed hyperthyroidism patients aged 18 to 65 years had disease lasting under 2 months. Using RNA transcripts as the source, TCR beta CDR3 regions were amplified. Researchers ran a first-round RT-PCR on the TCR CDR3 using the HTBI primer set. One entry per CDR3 protein, called by TCRdb with MiXCR from the multiplex PCR reads. The table records over 550,000 distinct CDR3 sequences, around 17% of them present only once.

The TCR comes from a woman under 30 with Graves' hyperthyroidism. This chain connects TRBV6-5 to TRBJ1-2; the D is unclear. Input material: blood. In DNA, the CDR3 is TGTGCCAGCAGTTACTCCAAGCAGGCTAACTATGGCTACACCTTC. It encodes CASSYSKQANYGYTF.